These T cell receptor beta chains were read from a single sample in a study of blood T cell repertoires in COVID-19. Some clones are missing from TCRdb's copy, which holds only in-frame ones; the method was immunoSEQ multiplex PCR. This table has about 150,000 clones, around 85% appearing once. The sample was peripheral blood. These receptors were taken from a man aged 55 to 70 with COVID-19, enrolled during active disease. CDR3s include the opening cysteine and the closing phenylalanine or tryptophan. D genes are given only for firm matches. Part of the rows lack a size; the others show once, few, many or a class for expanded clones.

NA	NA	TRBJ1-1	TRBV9	CASSVEARGNTEAFF	TGTGCCAGCAGCGTAGAGGCCAGGGGGAACACTGAAGCTTTCTTT
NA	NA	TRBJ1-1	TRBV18	CASSPKIDIESTEAFF	TGTGCCAGCTCACCAAAGATAGACATTGAAAGCACTGAAGCTTTCTTT
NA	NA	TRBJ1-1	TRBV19	CASSIVTGGMNTEAFF	TGTGCCAGTAGTATAGTCACCGGGGGGATGAACACTGAAGCTTTCTTT
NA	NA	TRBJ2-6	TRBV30	CAWSVGGAGANVLTF	TGTGCCTGGAGTGTAGGAGGGGCCGGGGCCAACGTCCTGACTTTC
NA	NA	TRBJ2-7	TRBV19	CASSIGGSTYEQYF	TGTGCCAGTAGTATAGGAGGGAGCACCTACGAGCAGTACTTC
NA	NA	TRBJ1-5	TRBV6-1	CASSEVYGNQPQHF	TGTGCCAGCAGTGAAGTCTACGGGAATCAGCCCCAGCATTTT
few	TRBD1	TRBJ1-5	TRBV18	CASSPNDRVPQHF	TGTGCCAGCTCACCAAATGACAGGGTCCCTCAGCATTTT
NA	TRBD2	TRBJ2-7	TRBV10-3	CAISDPLGGEQRGSYEQYF	TGTGCCATCAGTGATCCCCTGGGGGGGGAACAAAGGGGTTCCTACGAGCAGTACTTC
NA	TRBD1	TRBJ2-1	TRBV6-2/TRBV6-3	CASSFRDRVNEQFF	TGTGCCAGCAGTTTCCGGGACAGGGTGAATGAGCAGTTCTTC
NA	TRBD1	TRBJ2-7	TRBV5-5	CASSSQGQYSYEQYF	TGTGCCAGCAGCTCCCAGGGACAGTACTCCTACGAGCAGTACTTC
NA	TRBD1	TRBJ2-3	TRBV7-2	CASSIVGTAGDTQYF	TGTGCCAGCAGCATAGTGGGGACAGCCGGAGATACGCAGTATTTT
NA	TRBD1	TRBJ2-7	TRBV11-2	CASSLDRDRGPRYEQYF	TGTGCCAGCAGCTTAGATCGCGACAGGGGGCCCCGTTACGAGCAGTACTTC
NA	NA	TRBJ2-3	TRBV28	CASSLRGGSTDTQYF	TGTGCCAGCAGCTTACGCGGGGGCTCCACAGATACGCAGTATTTT
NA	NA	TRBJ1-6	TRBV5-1	CASRLGGTGNSPLHF	TGCGCCAGCAGGCTCGGAGGTACGGGGAATTCACCCCTCCACTTT
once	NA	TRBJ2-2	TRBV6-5	CASSPTGLGGELFF	TGTGCCAGCAGTCCCACAGGGTTGGGCGGGGAGCTGTTTTTT
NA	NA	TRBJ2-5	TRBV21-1	CASTSRGTSGVTQETQYF	TGTGCCAGCACTAGTAGGGGGACTAGCGGGGTCACCCAAGAGACCCAGTACTTC